What follows are 10 T cell receptor beta chains derived from one specimen sequenced in a study of shared clonotypes between healthy human individuals (dated by TCRdb to about 2020). The library was produced with the immunoSEQ multiplex PCR assay. TCRdb provides this immuneACCESS table in a form limited to in-frame rearrangements. Some clones are lacking; in checked studies, under half of them reflect an unresolved V gene, and why the rest are absent is not known. Counted in this sample were 2 million to 2.5 million clones; about 94% of them appeared once. The ten biggest clones cover around 1.1% of the sample. CD8 naive samples were obtained by positive selection for CCR7 among CD45RO-negative cells, yielding a CD45RA+CCR7+ population from which TemRA cells were excluded. The sample taken for sequencing was naive CD8+ T cells sorted from blood. According to the study, the label for this sample's cell subset or site signals: CD45RA+CCR7+. These receptors were taken from a young man in good health.

This chain links TRBV19 with TRBJ2-7; 8 bases match TRBD2. CDR3 length equals 14 residues. V was pared by 5 bases and J by 2 bases, with 5 bases of the junction left unmatched. From germline, CDR1 is LNHDA and CDR2 SQIVND (reference sequence). CDR3: CASSVLAGPYEQYF. The CDR3 DNA reads as TGTGCCAGTAGTGTTTTAGCGGGGCCCTACGAGCAGTACTTC.

This clone is a singleton in its sample. The V call is TRBV6-4, the J call TRBJ1-2; D is undetermined. The CDR3 runs 13 residues. Per the germline V gene, CDR1 is MRHNA and CDR2 is SNTAGT. Trimming cost V 6 bases and J 4 bases, with 12 bases left between them. CDR3 sequence reads: CASSETGTYGYTF. For the CDR3, the DNA is TGTGCCAGCAGCGAGACGGGCACCTATGGCTACACCTTC.

V gene TRBV6-5 combines with J gene TRBJ2-2; 11 nucleotides match TRBD1. The CDR3 is 15 residues long. The V gene's germline CDR1 is MNHEY and CDR2 SVGAGI. Losses at the gene ends were 6 bases for V and 3 bases for J; bases not matched to a gene: 3. In DNA form, the CDR3 reads TGTGCCAGCAGCTCGGGACAGGGGGACACCGGGGAGCTGTTTTTT. Protein: CASSSGQGDTGELFF.

V is TRBV4-3 and J is TRBJ2-2; D gene unclear. CDR3 size: 16 residues. Germline V gene sequence: CDR1 LGHNA, CDR2 YSLEER. V dropped 3 bases and J dropped 3 bases, with 14 bases sitting between them. The CDR3 DNA reads TGCGCCAGCAGCCAGCTCCCAGCTTACCACACCGGGGAGCTGTTTTTT. This gives the protein CASSQLPAYHTGELFF.

The V call is TRBV5-6, the J call TRBJ1-1; D not certain. The V end lost 0 bases, the J end lost 0 bases, and 3 bases lay between the germline ends. Germline loops: CDR1 SGHDT, CDR2 YYEEEE. This CDR3 region has 13 residues. As DNA, the CDR3 is TGTGCCAGCAGCTTGGTTGTGAACACTGAAGCTTTCTTT. This codes for CASSLVVNTEAFF.

This clone has only one observation. The V call is TRBV30, the J call TRBJ2-7, with D hard to call. Trimming removed 6 bases at V and 1 base at J, with 19 bases between. CDR3 length: 15 amino acids. Germline V gene lookup returns CDR1 GTSNPN and CDR2 SVGIG (reference sequence). CDR3 protein: CACTRPVDRSYEQYF. The CDR3 DNA reads as TGTGCCTGCACCCGGCCCGTCGACCGATCCTACGAGCAGTACTTC.

In regard to this clone: The same CDR3 can be traced to other DNA sequences in this sample. This rearrangement joins TRBV5-1 to TRBJ2-5, with D unresolved. CDR1 and CDR2 from the germline V gene are SGHRS and YFSETQ. The CDR3 is 13 amino acids. V gave up 0 bases and J gave up 5 bases, with 8 bases separating them. The CDR3 DNA follows: TGCGCCAGCAGCTTGGCACAAGGGGAGACCCAGTACTTC. This translates into CASSLAQGETQYF.

Here the CDR3 reads CASSLLGQGANGNTIYF. CDR3 nucleotides: TGTGCCAGCAGCTTACTTGGACAGGGGGCGAATGGAAACACCATATATTTT. J is TRBJ1-3 and V is TRBV7-2; 11 bases are a match to TRBD1. CDR1 and CDR2 (germline): SGHTA, FQGNSA. The length of the CDR3 is 17 residues. The junction had 6 bases not matched to a gene; V was cut back by 2 bases and J by 3 bases.

This clone was detected a few times. The chain's CDR3 is CASRPTGPSEQYF. The CDR3 region has the DNA TGTGCCAGCAGACCGACAGGGCCCTCCGAGCAGTACTTC. The chain couples TRBV2 to TRBJ2-7; 7 bases fit TRBD1. CDR1 is SNHLY and CDR2 is FYNNEI in the germline V gene. Trimming removed 6 bases from V and 6 bases from J; junction bases left unmatched: 8. This CDR3 has 13 amino acids.

This chain links TRBV27 with TRBJ2-5, with D hard to call. The CDR3 loop spans 14 amino acids. Germline V gene sequence: CDR1 MNHEY, CDR2 SMNVEV (reference sequence). Trimming removed 5 bases at V and 2 bases at J, with 12 bases between. CDR3 loop: CASSLGPRQETQYF. The CDR3 DNA reads as TGTGCCAGCAGTCTAGGCCCCAGGCAAGAGACCCAGTACTTC.